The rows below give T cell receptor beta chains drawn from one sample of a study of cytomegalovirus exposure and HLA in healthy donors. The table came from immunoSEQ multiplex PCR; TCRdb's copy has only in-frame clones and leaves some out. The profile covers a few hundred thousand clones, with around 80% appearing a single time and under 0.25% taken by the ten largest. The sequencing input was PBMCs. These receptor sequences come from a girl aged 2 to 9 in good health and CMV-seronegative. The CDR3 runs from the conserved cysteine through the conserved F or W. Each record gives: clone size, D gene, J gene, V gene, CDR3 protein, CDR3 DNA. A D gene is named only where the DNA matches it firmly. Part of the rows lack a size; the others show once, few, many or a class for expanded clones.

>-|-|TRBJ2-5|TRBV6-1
CASSELAPGIGTETQYF
TGTGCCAGCAGTGAGCTGGCCCCCGGGATAGGTACGGAGACCCAGTACTTC
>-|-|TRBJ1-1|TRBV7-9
CASSLPLRRGAAEAFF
TGTGCCAGCAGCTTACCGCTTCGACGGGGGGCTGCTGAAGCTTTCTTT
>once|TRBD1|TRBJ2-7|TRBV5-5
CASSPPNRGASYEQYF
TGTGCCAGCAGCCCACCAAACAGGGGAGCCTCCTACGAGCAGTACTTC
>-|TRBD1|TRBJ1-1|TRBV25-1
CASKQTITGTGPEAFF
TGTGCCAGCAAACAGACAATTACCGGGACAGGGCCTGAAGCTTTCTTT
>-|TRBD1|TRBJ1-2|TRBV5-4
CASSDVRDRARNYGYTF
TGTGCCAGCAGCGACGTACGGGACAGGGCTCGAAACTATGGCTACACCTTC
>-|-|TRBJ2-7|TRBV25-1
CASSESPGGRSSYEQYF
TGTGCCAGCAGTGAATCCCCCGGTGGGAGGAGCTCCTACGAGCAGTACTTC
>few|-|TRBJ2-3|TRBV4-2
CASSQDRSTDTQYF
TGTGCCAGCAGCCAAGACCGGTCCACAGATACGCAGTATTTT
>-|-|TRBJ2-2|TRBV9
CASSVGGLNTGELFF
TGTGCCAGCAGCGTAGGGGGACTGAACACCGGGGAGCTGTTTTTT
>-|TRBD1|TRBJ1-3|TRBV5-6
CASSPGQGPGNTIYF
TGTGCCAGCAGCCCTGGACAGGGCCCAGGAAACACCATATATTTT
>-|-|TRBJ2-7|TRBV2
CASRGGPYEQYF
TGTGCCAGCAGGGGGGGTCCCTACGAGCAGTACTTC
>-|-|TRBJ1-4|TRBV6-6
CASGQRGEKLFF
TGTGCCAGCGGACAGCGGGGTGAAAAACTGTTTTTT
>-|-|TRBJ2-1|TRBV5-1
CASSATTLGSSYNEQFF
TGCGCCAGCAGCGCGACAACCCTGGGTAGCTCCTACAATGAGCAGTTCTTC
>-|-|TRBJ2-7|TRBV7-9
CASRPPPQEMVHEQYF
TGTGCCAGCAGGCCACCTCCGCAGGAAATGGTCCACGAGCAGTACTTC
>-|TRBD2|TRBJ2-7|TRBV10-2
CATTSGSIYEQYF
TGCGCCACCACTAGCGGGAGTATTTACGAGCAGTACTTC
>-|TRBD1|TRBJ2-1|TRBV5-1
CASSLRGQGNNEQFF
TGCGCCAGCAGCTTGCGTGGACAGGGGAACAATGAGCAGTTCTTC
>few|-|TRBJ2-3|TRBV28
CASSLAPPDTQYF
TGTGCCAGCAGTTTAGCGCCCCCAGATACGCAGTATTTT
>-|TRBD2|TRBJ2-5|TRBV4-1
CASQKITSGGAPETQYF
TGCGCCAGCCAAAAAATTACTAGCGGGGGGGCCCCAGAGACCCAGTACTTC
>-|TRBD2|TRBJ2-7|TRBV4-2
CASSPLLQRERSYEQYF
TGTGCCAGCAGCCCACTGCTCCAGCGGGAGAGGTCCTACGAGCAGTACTTC
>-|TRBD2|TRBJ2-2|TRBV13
CASRERGGTGELFF
TGTGCCAGCAGGGAGCGGGGCGGTACCGGGGAGCTGTTTTTT
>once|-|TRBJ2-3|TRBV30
CAWSGLPATSTDTQYF
TGTGCCTGGAGTGGACTCCCCGCCACTAGCACAGATACGCAGTATTTT
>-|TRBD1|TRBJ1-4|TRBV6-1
CASSLQGLGEKLFF
TGTGCCAGCAGCCTACAGGGGTTGGGTGAAAAACTGTTTTTT
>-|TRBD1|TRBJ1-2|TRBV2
CASSGYGTDYGYTF
TGTGCCAGCAGTGGGTATGGGACAGACTATGGCTACACCTTC
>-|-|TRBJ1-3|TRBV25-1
CASIQSGVLGNTIYF
TGTGCCAGCATCCAAAGTGGAGTCTTGGGAAACACCATATATTTT
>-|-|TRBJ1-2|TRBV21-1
CASSKLAATGGYGYTF
TGTGCCAGCAGCAAGTTGGCAGCTACTGGAGGGTATGGCTACACCTTC
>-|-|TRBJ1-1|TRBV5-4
CASSLGGPSGPEAFF
TGTGCCAGCAGCTTGGGGGGCCCCTCCGGCCCTGAAGCTTTCTTT